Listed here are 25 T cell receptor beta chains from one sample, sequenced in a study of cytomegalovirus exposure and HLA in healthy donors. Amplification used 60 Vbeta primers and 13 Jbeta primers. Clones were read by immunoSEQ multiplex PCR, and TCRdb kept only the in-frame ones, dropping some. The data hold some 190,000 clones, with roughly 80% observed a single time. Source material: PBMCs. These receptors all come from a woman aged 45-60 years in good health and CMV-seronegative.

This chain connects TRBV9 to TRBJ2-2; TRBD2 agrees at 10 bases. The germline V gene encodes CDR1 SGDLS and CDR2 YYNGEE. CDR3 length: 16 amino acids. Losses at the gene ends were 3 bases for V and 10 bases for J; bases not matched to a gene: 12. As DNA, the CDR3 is TGTGCCAGCAGCGGATATAGCGGGGGGCCCTCGGAGGAGCTGTTTTTT. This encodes CASSGYSGGPSEELFF. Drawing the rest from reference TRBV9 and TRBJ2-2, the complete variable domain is DSGVTQTPKHLITATGQRVTLRCSPRSGDLSVYWYQQSLDQGLQFLIQYYNGEERAKGNILERFSAQQFPDLHSELNLSSLELGDSALYFCASSGYSGGPSEELFFGEGSRLTVL.

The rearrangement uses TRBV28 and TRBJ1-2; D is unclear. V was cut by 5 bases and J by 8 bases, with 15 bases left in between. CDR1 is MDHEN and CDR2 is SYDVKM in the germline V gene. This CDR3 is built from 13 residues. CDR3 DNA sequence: TGTGCCAGCAGTGAGAATTCTGGTTGGGGCTACACCTTC. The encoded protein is CASSENSGWGYTF.

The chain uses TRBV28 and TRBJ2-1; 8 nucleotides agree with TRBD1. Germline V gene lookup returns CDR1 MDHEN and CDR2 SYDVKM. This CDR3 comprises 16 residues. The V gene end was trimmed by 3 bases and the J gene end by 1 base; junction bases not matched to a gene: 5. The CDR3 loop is CASSFWTGRSYNEQFF. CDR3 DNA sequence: TGTGCCAGCAGTTTCTGGACAGGGAGGTCCTACAATGAGCAGTTCTTC.

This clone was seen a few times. CDR3 nucleotides: TGTGCCAGCAGTCCACAGGGGGCCTCTCTTCCCCTCCACTTT. This encodes CASSPQGASLPLHF. This chain links TRBV6-5 with TRBJ1-6; 9 bases align to TRBD1. CDR3 size: 14 residues. Losses at the gene ends were 5 bases for V and 13 bases for J; bases not matched to a gene: 9. CDR1 and CDR2 from the germline V gene are MNHEY and SVGAGI.

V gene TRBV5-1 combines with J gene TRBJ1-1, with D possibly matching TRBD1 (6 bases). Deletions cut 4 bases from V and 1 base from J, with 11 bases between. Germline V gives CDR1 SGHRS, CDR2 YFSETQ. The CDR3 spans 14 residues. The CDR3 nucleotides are TGCGCCAGCAGCGGGGGCAGACAGAACACTGAAGCTTTCTTT. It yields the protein CASSGGRQNTEAFF.

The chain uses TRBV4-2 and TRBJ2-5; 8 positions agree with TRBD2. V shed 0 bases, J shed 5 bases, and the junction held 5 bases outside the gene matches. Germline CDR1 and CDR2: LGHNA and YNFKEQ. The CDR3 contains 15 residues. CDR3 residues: CASSQDGAGEETQYF. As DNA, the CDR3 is TGTGCCAGCAGCCAAGATGGAGCGGGAGAGGAGACCCAGTACTTC.

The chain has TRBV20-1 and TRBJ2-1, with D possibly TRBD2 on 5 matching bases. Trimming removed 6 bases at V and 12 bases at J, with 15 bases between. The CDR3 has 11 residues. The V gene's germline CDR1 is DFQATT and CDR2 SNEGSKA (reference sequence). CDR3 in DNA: TGCAGTGCCCCCGGACTTAAGGGGCAGTTCTTC. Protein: CSAPGLKGQFF.

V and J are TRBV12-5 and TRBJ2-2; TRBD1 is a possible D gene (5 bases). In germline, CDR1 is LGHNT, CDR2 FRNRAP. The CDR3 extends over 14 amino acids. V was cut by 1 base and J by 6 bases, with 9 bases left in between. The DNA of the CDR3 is TGTGCTAGTGGTTTGGAGGGGATAGCCGGGGAGCTGTTTTTT. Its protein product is CASGLEGIAGELFF.

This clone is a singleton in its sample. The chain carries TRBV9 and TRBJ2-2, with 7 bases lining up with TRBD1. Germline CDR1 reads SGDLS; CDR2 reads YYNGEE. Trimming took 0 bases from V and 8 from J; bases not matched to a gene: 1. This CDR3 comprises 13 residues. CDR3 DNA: TGTGCCAGCAGCGTAGCGGACAGGGGGGAGCTGTTTTTT. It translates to CASSVADRGELFF.

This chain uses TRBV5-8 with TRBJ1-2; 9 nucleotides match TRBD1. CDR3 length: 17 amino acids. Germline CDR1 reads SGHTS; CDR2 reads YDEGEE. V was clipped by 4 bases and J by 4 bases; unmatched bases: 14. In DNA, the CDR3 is TGTGCCAGCAGCCCGTTAGCAGGGACAGGGTTTGGCTATGGCTACACCTTC. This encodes CASSPLAGTGFGYGYTF.

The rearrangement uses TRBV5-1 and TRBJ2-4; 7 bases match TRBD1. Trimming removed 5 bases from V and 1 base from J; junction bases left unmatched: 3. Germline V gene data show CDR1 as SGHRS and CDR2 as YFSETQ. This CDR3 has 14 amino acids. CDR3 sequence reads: CASSLTGAKNIQYF. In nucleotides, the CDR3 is TGCGCCAGCAGTCTGACAGGGGCCAAAAACATTCAGTACTTC.

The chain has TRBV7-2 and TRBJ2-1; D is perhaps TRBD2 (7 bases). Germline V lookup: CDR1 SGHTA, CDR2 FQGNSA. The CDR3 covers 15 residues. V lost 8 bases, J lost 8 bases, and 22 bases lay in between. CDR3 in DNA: TGTGCCAGCCAGATAGGGGGGGGAACATTCCATGAGCAGTTCTTC. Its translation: CASQIGGGTFHEQFF.

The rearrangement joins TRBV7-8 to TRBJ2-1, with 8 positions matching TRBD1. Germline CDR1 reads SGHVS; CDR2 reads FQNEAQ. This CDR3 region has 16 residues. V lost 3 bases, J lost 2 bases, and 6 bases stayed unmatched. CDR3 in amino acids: CASSFLDRGAYNEQFF. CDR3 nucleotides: TGTGCCAGCAGCTTCCTTGACAGGGGCGCCTACAATGAGCAGTTCTTC.

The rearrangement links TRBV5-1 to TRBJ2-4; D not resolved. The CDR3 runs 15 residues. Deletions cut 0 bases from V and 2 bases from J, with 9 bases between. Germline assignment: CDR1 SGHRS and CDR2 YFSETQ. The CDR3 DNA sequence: TGCGCCAGCAGCTTGGAGGTGGGCCCCAAAAACATTCAGTACTTC. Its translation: CASSLEVGPKNIQYF.

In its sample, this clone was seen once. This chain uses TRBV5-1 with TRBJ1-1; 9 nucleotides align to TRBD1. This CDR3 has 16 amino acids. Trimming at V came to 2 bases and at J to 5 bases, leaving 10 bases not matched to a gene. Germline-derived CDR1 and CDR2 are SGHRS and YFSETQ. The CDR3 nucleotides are TGCGCCAGCAGCTTTACCTCCGGGACAGGGTGGACTGAAGCTTTCTTT. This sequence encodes CASSFTSGTGWTEAFF. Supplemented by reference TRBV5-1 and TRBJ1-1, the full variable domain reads KAGVTQTPRYLIKTRGQQVTLSCSPISGHRSVSWYQQTPGQGLQFLFEYFSETQRNKGNFPGRFSGRQFSNSRSEMNVSTLELGDSALYLCASSFTSGTGWTEAFFGQGTRLTVV.

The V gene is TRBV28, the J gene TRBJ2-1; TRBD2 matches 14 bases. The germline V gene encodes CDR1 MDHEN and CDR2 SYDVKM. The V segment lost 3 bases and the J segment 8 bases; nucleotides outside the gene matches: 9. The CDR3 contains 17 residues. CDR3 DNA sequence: TGTGCCAGCAGTTTCGATCAGGGACTAGCGGGAGAGGATGAGCAGTTCTTC. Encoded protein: CASSFDQGLAGEDEQFF.

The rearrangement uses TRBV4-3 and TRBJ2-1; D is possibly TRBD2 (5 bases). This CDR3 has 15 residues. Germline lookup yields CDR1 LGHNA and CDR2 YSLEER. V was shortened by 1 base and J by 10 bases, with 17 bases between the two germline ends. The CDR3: CASSQGGSSAREQFF. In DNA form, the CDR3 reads TGCGCCAGCAGCCAAGGAGGGAGTAGCGCAAGGGAGCAGTTCTTC.

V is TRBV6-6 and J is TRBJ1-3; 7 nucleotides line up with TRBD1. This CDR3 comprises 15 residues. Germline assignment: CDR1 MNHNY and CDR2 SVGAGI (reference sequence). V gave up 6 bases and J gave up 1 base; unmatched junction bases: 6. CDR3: CASSGQAGSGNTIYF. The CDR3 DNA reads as TGTGCCAGCAGCGGACAGGCAGGATCTGGAAACACCATATATTTT.

In DNA form, the CDR3 reads TGCAGCGTTGGAGGTCGTGGAGACCTATCTAACTATGGCTACACCTTC. This sequence encodes CSVGGRGDLSNYGYTF. This rearrangement joins TRBV29-1 to TRBJ1-2; D gene uncertain. Trimming removed 4 bases from V and 0 bases from J, with 18 bases in between. The germline V gene has CDR1 SQVTM and CDR2 ANQGSEA. The CDR3 is 16 residues long.

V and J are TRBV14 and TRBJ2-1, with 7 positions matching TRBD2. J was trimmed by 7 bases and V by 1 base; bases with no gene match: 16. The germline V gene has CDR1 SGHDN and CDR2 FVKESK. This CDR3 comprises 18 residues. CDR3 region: CASSQVGSRGEPWNEQFF. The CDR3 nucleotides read TGTGCCAGCAGCCAAGTCGGGAGTCGGGGGGAGCCATGGAATGAGCAGTTCTTC.

CDR3 DNA: TGTGCCAGCAGCGGGGGGGCGGGCTATGGCTACACCTTC. Protein product: CASSGGAGYGYTF. The chain joins TRBV5-4 to TRBJ1-2; TRBD1 is a possible D gene (6 bases). Germline V lookup: CDR1 SGHNT, CDR2 YYREEE (reference sequence). The length of the CDR3 is 13 residues. Trimming took off 4 bases at V and 4 bases at J, with 11 bases between the two ends.

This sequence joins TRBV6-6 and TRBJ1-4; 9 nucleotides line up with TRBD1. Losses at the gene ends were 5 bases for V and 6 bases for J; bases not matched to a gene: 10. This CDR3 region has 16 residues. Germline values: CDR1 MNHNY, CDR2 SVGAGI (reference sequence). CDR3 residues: CASSPYPGQGDEKLFF. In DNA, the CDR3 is TGTGCCAGCAGTCCTTATCCGGGACAGGGCGATGAAAAACTGTTTTTT.

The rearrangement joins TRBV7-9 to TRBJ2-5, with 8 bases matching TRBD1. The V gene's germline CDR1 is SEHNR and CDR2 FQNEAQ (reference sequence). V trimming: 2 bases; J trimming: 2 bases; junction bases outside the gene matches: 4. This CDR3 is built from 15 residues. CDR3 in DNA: TGTGCCAGCAGCTTATGGACAGGGATTCAAGAGACCCAGTACTTC. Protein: CASSLWTGIQETQYF.

In nucleotides, the CDR3 is TGTGCCAGCAGTAGCACAGGGAGCTCCTATAATTCACCCCTCCACTTT. Encoded protein: CASSSTGSSYNSPLHF. The J gene is TRBJ1-6, the V gene TRBV6-6; maybe TRBD1 (6 bases). The CDR3 has 16 residues. V lost 5 bases and J 0 bases, leaving 11 bases between the germline ends. Germline V CDR1 and CDR2: MNHNY, SVGAGI (reference sequence).

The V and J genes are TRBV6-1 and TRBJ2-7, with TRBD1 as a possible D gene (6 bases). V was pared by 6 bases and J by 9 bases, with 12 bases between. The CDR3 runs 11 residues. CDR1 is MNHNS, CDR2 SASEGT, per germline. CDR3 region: CASRDVGGQYF. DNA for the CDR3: TGTGCCAGCAGGGATGTAGGGGGGCAGTACTTC.